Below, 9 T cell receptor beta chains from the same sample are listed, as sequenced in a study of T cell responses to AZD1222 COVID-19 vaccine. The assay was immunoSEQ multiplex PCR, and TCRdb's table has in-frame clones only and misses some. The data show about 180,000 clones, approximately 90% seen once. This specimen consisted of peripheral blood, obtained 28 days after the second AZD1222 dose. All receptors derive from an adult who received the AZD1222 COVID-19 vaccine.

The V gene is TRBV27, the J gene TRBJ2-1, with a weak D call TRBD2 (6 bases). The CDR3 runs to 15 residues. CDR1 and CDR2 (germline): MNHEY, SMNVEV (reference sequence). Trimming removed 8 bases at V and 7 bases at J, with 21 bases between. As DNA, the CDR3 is TGTGCCAGCCGGGAAGGAGGTTATAGCGGAAATGAGCAGTTCTTC. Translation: CASREGGYSGNEQFF.

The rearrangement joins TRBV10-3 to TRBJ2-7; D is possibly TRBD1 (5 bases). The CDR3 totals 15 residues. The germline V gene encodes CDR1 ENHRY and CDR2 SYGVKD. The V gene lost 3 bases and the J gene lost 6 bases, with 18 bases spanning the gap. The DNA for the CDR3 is TGTGCCATCAGTGATAGTTTGTCAGGGAATAGCGAGCAGTACTTC. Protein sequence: CAISDSLSGNSEQYF.

CDR3 sequence: CASSVNPGTIGTQYF. DNA of the CDR3: TGTGCCAGCAGCGTAAACCCCGGGACAATCGGTACGCAGTATTTT. J is TRBJ2-3 and V is TRBV9; D may be TRBD1 (6 bases). From germline, CDR1 is SGDLS and CDR2 YYNGEE. V was pared by 1 base and J by 8 bases, with 17 bases between. CDR3 length: 15 amino acids.

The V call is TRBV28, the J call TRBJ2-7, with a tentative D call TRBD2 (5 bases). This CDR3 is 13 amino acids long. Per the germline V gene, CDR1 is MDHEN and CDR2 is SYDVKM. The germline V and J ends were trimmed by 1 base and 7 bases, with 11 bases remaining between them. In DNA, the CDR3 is TGTGCCAGCAGTTTATCCCTAGCCTCGGAGCAGTACTTC. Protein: CASSLSLASEQYF.

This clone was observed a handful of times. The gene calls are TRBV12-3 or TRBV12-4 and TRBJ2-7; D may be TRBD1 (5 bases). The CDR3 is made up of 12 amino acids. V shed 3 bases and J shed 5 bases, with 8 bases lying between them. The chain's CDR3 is CASSLTEDEQYF. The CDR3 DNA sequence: TGTGCCAGCAGTTTGACAGAGGACGAGCAGTACTTC.

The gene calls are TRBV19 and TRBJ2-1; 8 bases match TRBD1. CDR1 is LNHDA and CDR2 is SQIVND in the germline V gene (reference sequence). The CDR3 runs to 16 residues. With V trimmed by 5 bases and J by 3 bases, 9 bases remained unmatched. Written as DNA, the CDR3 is TGTGCCAGTAGTGTTCGACAGGGGTTGGGCTACAATGAGCAGTTCTTC. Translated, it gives CASSVRQGLGYNEQFF.

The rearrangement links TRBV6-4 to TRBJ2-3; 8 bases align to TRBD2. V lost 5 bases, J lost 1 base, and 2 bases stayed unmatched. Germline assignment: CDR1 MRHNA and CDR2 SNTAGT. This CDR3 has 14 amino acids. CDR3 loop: CASSYSGGTDTQYF. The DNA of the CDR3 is TGTGCCAGCAGTTATAGCGGGGGCACAGATACGCAGTATTTT.

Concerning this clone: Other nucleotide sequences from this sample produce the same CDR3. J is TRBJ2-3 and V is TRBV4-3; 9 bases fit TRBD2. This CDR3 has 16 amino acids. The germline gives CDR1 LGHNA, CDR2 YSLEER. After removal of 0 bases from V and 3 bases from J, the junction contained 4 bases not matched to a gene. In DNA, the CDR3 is TGCGCCAGCAGCCAAGATCCAGCGGGAGGAACAGATACGCAGTATTTT. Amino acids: CASSQDPAGGTDTQYF.

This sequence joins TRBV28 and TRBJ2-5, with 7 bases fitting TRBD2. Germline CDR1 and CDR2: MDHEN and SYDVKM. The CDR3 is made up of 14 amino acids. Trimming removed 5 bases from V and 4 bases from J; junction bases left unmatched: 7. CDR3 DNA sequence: TGTGCCAGCAGTCCCGGCGGGGGTAGAGAGACCCAGTACTTC. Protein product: CASSPGGGRETQYF.